The next 14 T cell receptor beta chains were all read from a single sample in a study of T cell responses to AZD1222 COVID-19 vaccine. The assay was immunoSEQ multiplex PCR, and TCRdb's table has in-frame clones only and misses some. The sample consists of 150,000 to 200,000 clones, 85% to 95% of them appearing once. This material consisted of peripheral blood, taken on day 0 of AZD1222 vaccination. The receptors originated from an adult in good health.

The J gene is TRBJ1-2, the V gene TRBV4-1, with D perhaps TRBD1 (5 bases). The CDR3 runs 14 residues. Trimming cost V 0 bases and J 4 bases, with 9 bases left between them. Germline values: CDR1 MGHRA, CDR2 YSYEKL. The CDR3 region has the DNA TGCGCCAGCAGCCAAGATGTGGGGGGCTATGGCTACACCTTC. Protein: CASSQDVGGYGYTF.

J is TRBJ1-4 and V is TRBV27; no reliable D call. This CDR3 comprises 15 residues. Per germline, CDR1 MNHEY and CDR2 SMNVEV (reference sequence). Deletions cut 3 bases from V and 0 bases from J, with 8 bases between. CDR3 coding DNA: TGTGCCAGCAGTTTGCAATTTGCAACTAATGAAAAACTGTTTTTT. Protein sequence: CASSLQFATNEKLFF. The entire variable domain, with the rest obtained from reference TRBV27 and TRBJ1-4, is as follows: EAQVTQNPRYLITVTGKKLTVTCSQNMNHEYMSWYRQDPGLGLRQIYYSMNVEVTDKGDVPEGYKVSRKEKRNFPLILESPSPNQTSLYFCASSLQFATNEKLFFGSGTQLSVL.

This chain connects TRBV7-2 to TRBJ2-2; the match to TRBD2 covers 7 bases. This CDR3 is 15 amino acids long. The germline V gene has CDR1 SGHTA and CDR2 FQGNSA. Germline trimming cut 3 bases from V and 5 bases from J; bases unmatched to any gene: 6. The CDR3 coding sequence is TGTGCCAGCAGCTTGACGGGACTAAGGACCGGGGAGCTGTTTTTT. Its protein product is CASSLTGLRTGELFF. The full variable domain, with the rest looked up from reference TRBV7-2 and TRBJ2-2, is GAGVSQSPSNKVTEKGKDVELRCDPISGHTALYWYRQSLGQGLEFLIYFQGNSAPDKSGLPSDRFSAERTGGSVSTLTIQRTQQEDSAVYLCASSLTGLRTGELFFGEGSRLTVL.

In its sample, this clone was seen once. The chain combines TRBV29-1 with TRBJ2-7; D gene ambiguous. V lost 6 bases and J 7 bases, leaving 13 bases between the germline ends. The CDR3 runs 11 residues. Germline V gene lookup returns CDR1 SQVTM and CDR2 ANQGSEA. The CDR3 protein is CSVLNVGEQYF. The CDR3 DNA sequence: TGCAGCGTCCTGAACGTGGGGGAGCAGTACTTC.

The CDR3 here is CASSPVRTEAFF. CDR3 DNA: TGTGCCAGTAGTCCCGTGAGAACTGAAGCTTTCTTT. The chain recombines TRBV19 with TRBJ1-1; D not resolved. Between the trimmed V and J ends, which lost 5 bases and 5 bases, there was a span of 9 bases. This CDR3 spans 12 amino acids. Germline V CDR1 and CDR2: LNHDA, SQIVND (reference sequence).

The chain joins TRBV24-1 to TRBJ1-6, with TRBD1 identical over 10 bases. Germline V gives CDR1 KGHDR, CDR2 SFDVKD. V lost 9 bases and J lost 1; bases outside the gene matches: 8. There are 17 residues in the CDR3. CDR3 bases: TGTGCCACCTATATCAAGGGACAGGGGTCCTATAATTCACCCCTCCACTTT. Protein: CATYIKGQGSYNSPLHF.

In the case of this clone: Other DNA variants within this sample encode the same CDR3. This chain connects TRBV9 to TRBJ1-2; D not resolved. Germline values: CDR1 SGDLS, CDR2 YYNGEE. The CDR3 covers 12 residues. Trimming shortened V by 0 bases and J by 4 bases, and 4 bases separated the two germline ends. For the CDR3, the DNA is TGTGCCAGCAGCGTAGGAGTCTATGGCTACACCTTC. Translation: CASSVGVYGYTF.

This chain connects TRBV30 to TRBJ1-6; unclear D gene. Germline V gene lookup returns CDR1 GTSNPN and CDR2 SVGIG (reference sequence). The V gene lost 0 bases and the J gene lost 7 bases, with 10 bases spanning the gap. This CDR3 spans 14 amino acids. This chain's CDR3 is CAWSVRARNSPLHF. The CDR3 bases are TGTGCCTGGAGTGTGAGGGCCCGAAATTCACCCCTCCACTTT.

This chain connects TRBV29-1 to TRBJ2-2, with 7 bases identical to TRBD1. Germline lookup yields CDR1 SQVTM and CDR2 ANQGSEA. With 3 bases clipped from V and 0 bases from J, the junction kept 1 base outside the gene matches. The CDR3 is 14 amino acids. CDR3 loop: CSVEGTANTGELFF. The CDR3 nucleotides are TGCAGCGTTGAGGGGACAGCGAACACCGGGGAGCTGTTTTTT.

J is TRBJ2-2 and V is TRBV6-1; D not resolved. V dropped 1 base and J dropped 3 bases, with 9 bases sitting between them. The germline V gene encodes CDR1 MNHNS and CDR2 SASEGT. The CDR3 totals 15 residues. The CDR3 spells CASSEVHVDTGELFF. The CDR3 DNA reads TGTGCCAGCAGTGAAGTGCACGTCGACACCGGGGAGCTGTTTTTT.

V usage is TRBV5-1 and J usage is TRBJ1-1; a possible D gene is TRBD1 (6 bases). Trimming shortened V by 4 bases and J by 0 bases, and 16 bases separated the two germline ends. The germline gives CDR1 SGHRS, CDR2 YFSETQ. The CDR3 covers 16 residues. In DNA form, the CDR3 reads TGCGCCAGCAGCCCCCAGGACAGCAGGTTGAACACTGAAGCTTTCTTT. This translates into CASSPQDSRLNTEAFF.

CDR3 region: CAIGGRGNTGELFF. The CDR3 coding sequence is TGTGCCATCGGCGGGAGGGGGAACACCGGGGAGCTGTTTTTT. The chain carries TRBV10-3 and TRBJ2-2; TRBD2 matches at 9 bases. Germline CDR1 is ENHRY and CDR2 is SYGVKD. The CDR3 consists of 14 residues. Germline trimming cut 8 bases from V and 1 base from J; bases unmatched to any gene: 2.

V usage is TRBV6-4 and J usage is TRBJ2-6; a possible D gene is TRBD2 (7 bases). Trimming shortened V by 0 bases and J by 3 bases, and 9 bases separated the two germline ends. Per germline, CDR1 MRHNA and CDR2 SNTAGT. This CDR3 has 16 residues. The CDR3 DNA follows: TGTGCCAGCAGTGACTCGGGGGGGCTTGGGGCCAACGTCCTGACTTTC. Encoded protein: CASSDSGGLGANVLTF.

The chain carries TRBV9 and TRBJ2-1; 8 bases are shared with TRBD2. Germline values: CDR1 SGDLS, CDR2 YYNGEE. The ends lost 1 base at V and 6 bases at J; junction bases unmatched: 6. The CDR3 totals 15 residues. The chain's CDR3 is CASSVLLGLGNEQFF. Written as DNA, the CDR3 is TGTGCCAGCAGCGTATTATTGGGACTAGGCAATGAGCAGTTCTTC.